Listed here are 13 T cell receptor beta chains from one sample, sequenced in a study of T cells in Graves' hyperthyroidism and ophthalmopathy. RNA transcripts yielded amplified TCR beta CDR3 regions. A first-round RT-PCR of the TCR CDR3 used the HTBI primer set. TCRdb reprocessed the multiplex PCR reads with MiXCR, giving one entry per CDR3 protein. The sample comprises roughly 100,000 distinct CDR3 sequences, 35% to 45% of which are singletons, and roughly 10% rests with the top ten. The specimen sequenced was peripheral blood or thyroid tissue (not recorded which). These receptors originate from a woman in her twenties or thirties with Graves' hyperthyroidism.

This clonotype was seen ten or more times. This rearrangement joins TRBV6-5 to TRBJ1-3, with unresolved D. Germline values: CDR1 MNHEY, CDR2 SVGAGI. Trimming stripped 5 bases from V and 4 bases from J, with 9 bases between. The CDR3 length is 13 residues. Written as DNA, the CDR3 is TGTGCCAGCAGTGACCTTGGGGGAAACACCATATATTTT. Translated: CASSDLGGNTIYF.

The rearrangement links TRBV7-9 to TRBJ2-1; 9 bases line up with TRBD2. Germline assignment: CDR1 SEHNR and CDR2 FQNEAQ (reference sequence). With V trimmed by 3 bases and J by 0 bases, 0 bases remained unmatched. The CDR3 sequence is 15 residues long. This CDR3 is CASSFSGSSYNEQFF. CDR3 DNA sequence: TGTGCCAGCAGCTTTAGCGGGAGCTCCTACAATGAGCAGTTCTTC.

This clonotype occurred once. The conserved phenylalanine or tryptophan is not found at the CDR3 terminus, so this likely reflects a read error. The chain links TRBV7-3 to TRBJ2-2; 8 positions match TRBD1. The CDR3 spans 15 residues. Trimming took 5 bases from V and 4 from J; bases not matched to a gene: 6. Germline CDR1 reads SGHTA; CDR2 reads FQGTGA. DNA for the CDR3: TGTGCCAGCAGCCTCGACAGGGGACTCACCGGGGAGCTGTTTTCT. It specifies CASSLDRGLTGELFS.

V is TRBV5-1 and J is TRBJ2-3; TRBD2 might be the D (6 bases). V gave up 2 bases and J gave up 11 bases, with 18 bases separating them. The CDR3 has 14 residues. Germline CDR1 and CDR2: SGHRS and YFSETQ. CDR3 bases: TGCGCCAGCAGCTTCAAAGCGGGCGCAGATGTGCAGTATTTT. This translates into CASSFKAGADVQYF.

This clonotype was observed many times. The genes are TRBV12-3 or TRBV12-4 and TRBJ1-1; TRBD1 might be the D (6 bases). CDR3 length: 13 amino acids. Trimming took 5 bases from V and 5 from J, leaving 12 bases between them. CDR3 region: CASSLTGATEAFF. The CDR3, as DNA: TGTGCCAGCAGTCTAACGGGGGCGACTGAAGCTTTCTTT.

This clonotype was observed at least ten times. The CDR3 reads CSATPRTANYGYTF. Here the CDR3 DNA reads TGCAGTGCTACCCCCCGGACGGCTAACTATGGCTACACCTTC. This chain joins TRBV20-1 and TRBJ1-2; D remains unclear. CDR1 DFQATT and CDR2 SNEGSKA come from the germline V gene (reference sequence). V dropped 4 bases and J dropped 0 bases, with 12 bases sitting between them. The CDR3 runs to 14 residues.

This clonotype was seen ten or more times. J is TRBJ1-3 and V is TRBV4-2; TRBD1 might be the D (6 bases). Trimming removed 3 bases at V and 0 bases at J, with 12 bases between. CDR3 size: 16 residues. Germline V lookup: CDR1 LGHNA, CDR2 YNFKEQ. The CDR3 loop is CASSQDSRYSGNTIYF. In DNA form, the CDR3 reads TGTGCCAGCAGCCAGGACAGCCGATACTCTGGAAACACCATATATTTT.

In regard to this clonotype: A much larger clone is a single base away; this may be a read error. The chain combines TRBV7-2 with TRBJ2-7; 8 positions match TRBD1. Germline V gene lookup returns CDR1 SGHTA and CDR2 FQGNSA. This CDR3 region has 17 residues. V trimming: 3 bases; J trimming: 6 bases; junction bases outside the gene matches: 16. The CDR3 nucleotides read TGTGCCAGCAGCTTGTCAGGGGGCCTCCTTTCAGGTCGCGAGCAGTACTTC. It translates to CASSLSGGLLSGREQYF.

This clonotype was seen ten or more times. V gene TRBV6-5 combines with J gene TRBJ1-2; 7 bases are shared with TRBD1. V shed 6 bases, J shed 8 bases, and the junction held 12 bases outside the gene matches. This CDR3 is built from 14 residues. Per the germline V gene, CDR1 is MNHEY and CDR2 is SVGAGI. This chain's CDR3 is CASSGTVLNGGYTF. CDR3 DNA: TGTGCCAGCAGCGGGACAGTACTTAATGGAGGCTACACCTTC.

As to this clonotype: One end of the junction varies from germline; a read error may be responsible. In DNA, the CDR3 is TGCGCCAGCAGCTTGGCCTGGAGCGGGAGTTCAGATACGCAGTATTTT. Its protein product is CASSLAWSGSSDTQYF. The chain has TRBV7-3 and TRBJ2-3, with 8 bases lining up with TRBD2. This CDR3 spans 16 amino acids. Germline CDR1 SGHTA, CDR2 FQGTGA. The full variable domain, completed using reference TRBV7-3 and TRBJ2-3, is GAGVSQTPSNKVTEKGKYVELRCDPISGHTALYWYRQSLGQGPEFLIYFQGTGAADDSGLPNDRFFAVRPEGSVSTLKIQRTERGDSAVYLCASSLAWSGSSDTQYFGPGTRLTVL.

In its sample, this clonotype was seen a few times. The rearrangement links TRBV30 to TRBJ2-7; TRBD2 matches 10 bases. Unmatched junction bases numbered 13, after V lost 4 bases and J lost 4 bases. The CDR3 is 16 residues long. Germline V CDR1 and CDR2: GTSNPN, SVGIG (reference sequence). CDR3 residues: CAWIPKGLAETYEQYF. The CDR3 nucleotides are TGTGCCTGGATTCCCAAAGGACTAGCGGAGACATACGAGCAGTACTTC. Full variable domain (outside the CDR3, taken from reference TRBV30 and TRBJ2-7): SQTIHQWPATLVQPVGSPLSLECTVEGTSNPNLYWYRQAAGRGLQLLFYSVGIGQISSEVPQNLSASRPQDRQFILSSKKLLLSDSGFYLCAWIPKGLAETYEQYFGPGTRLTVT.

This clonotype was seen just once. The germline gene is not matched at one end of the junction; a read error may be the cause. The rearrangement links TRBV24-1 to TRBJ2-6; possible D gene TRBD1, 5 bases. This CDR3 is built from 17 residues. CDR1 and CDR2 (germline): KGHDR, SFDVKD. The CDR3 spells CATSPRSKSTGANVLAF. The CDR3 nucleotides read TGTGCCACCAGCCCTAGGTCTAAGTCGACTGGGGCCAACGTCCTGGCTTTC.

The V and J genes are TRBV7-9 and TRBJ2-7; 7 bases fit TRBD1. The V and J ends lost 4 bases and 3 bases, in that order; junction bases with no gene match: 9. The CDR3 runs 15 residues. Germline V lookup: CDR1 SEHNR, CDR2 FQNEAQ (reference sequence). The CDR3 bases are TGTGCCAGCAGCTCTCGGACAGGAGCGGACTACGAGCAGTACTTC. This sequence encodes CASSSRTGADYEQYF.